The subject of this entry is one T cell receptor beta chain. The data belong to a study of shared clonotypes between healthy human individuals. As for the study in general: For every donor, three CD4 naive, three CD4 memory, two CD8 naive and one CD8 memory plates were used.

CDR3 length: 14 amino acids. The germline V and J ends were trimmed by 2 bases and 0 bases, with 4 bases remaining between them. In germline, CDR1 is SEHNR, CDR2 FQNEAQ (reference sequence). This was a deep-level run. TCRdb's copy holds only in-frame clones and misses some; the assay was immunoSEQ multiplex PCR. The sample shows approximately 940,000 clones, 60% to 85% of them seen only once. Study donors comprised healthy, HIV-negative adults devoid of recent acute infection or vaccination. The chain is built from TRBV7-9 and TRBJ2-2; the D is unclear. Sequencing was carried out using memory CD4+ T cells sorted from blood. Subset indicated: CD45RA-negative fraction. The clonotype originates from a man in his late teens or twenties in good health. The DNA for the CDR3 is TGTGCCAGCAGCTTAAACGCGAACACCGGGGAGCTGTTTTTT. Translating it yields CASSLNANTGELFF. The whole variable domain, filled in from reference TRBV7-9 and TRBJ2-2, reads DTGVSQNPRHKITKRGQNVTFRCDPISEHNRLYWYRQTLGQGPEFLTYFQNEAQLEKSRLLSDRFSAERPKGSFSTLEIQRTEQGDSAMYLCASSLNANTGELFFGEGSRLTVL.